Listed below are T cell receptor beta chains from one sample, sequenced in a study of T cell repertoires in ileal Crohn's disease. Using immunoSEQ multiplex PCR, the repertoire was profiled, and TCRdb retains in-frame clones only, with some absent. The repertoire holds around 14,000 clones, with about 80% as singletons. The sample was ileal tissue. These receptors were obtained from an adult with Crohn's disease. CDR3s include the opening cysteine and the closing phenylalanine or tryptophan. The D gene is left open where the match is weak. Expanded clones get a size class; other rows say once, few or many, or leave the size out.

J gene | clone size | D gene | V gene | CDR3 protein | CDR3 DNA
TRBJ2-3 | - | TRBD2 | TRBV30 | CAWRRLAGGPQDTQYF | TGTGCCTGGAGGAGACTAGCGGGGGGGCCACAGGATACGCAGTATTTT
TRBJ1-1 | - | - | TRBV27 | CASSKSRDSTRGRTEAFF | TGTGCCAGCAGCAAAAGCCGGGACTCAACTCGGGGACGCACTGAAGCTTTCTTT
TRBJ2-1 | few | - | TRBV27 | CASSLRNEQFF | TGTGCCAGCAGCCTTCGGAATGAGCAGTTCTTC
TRBJ2-3 | - | - | TRBV14 | CASSRQARTDTQYF | TGTGCCAGCAGCCGCCAAGCCAGGACAGATACGCAGTATTTT
TRBJ2-2 | - | - | TRBV30 | CAWTRPTGNTGELFF | TGTGCCTGGACCCGACCTACAGGGAACACCGGGGAGCTGTTTTTT
TRBJ2-7 | - | TRBD2 | TRBV14 | CASSQDPSLAGDSSYEQYF | TGTGCCAGCAGCCAAGATCCCTCTCTAGCGGGCGATTCCTCCTACGAGCAGTACTTC
TRBJ1-1 | large | - | TRBV5-4 | CASSSYQNTEAFF | TGTGCCAGCAGCTCCTACCAGAACACTGAAGCTTTCTTT
TRBJ2-5 | - | TRBD2 | TRBV5-1 | CASSPIAGGQETQYF | TGCGCCAGCAGCCCCATAGCGGGAGGGCAAGAGACCCAGTACTTC
TRBJ2-2 | once | - | TRBV10-3 | CATWPGTGELFF | TGTGCCACCTGGCCGGGAACCGGGGAGCTGTTTTTT
TRBJ2-1 | - | - | TRBV6-6 | CASSYEWGTYNEQFF | TGTGCCAGCAGTTACGAATGGGGCACCTACAATGAGCAGTTCTTC
TRBJ1-5 | - | - | TRBV7-9 | CASSLGSDQPQHF | TGTGCCAGCAGCCTCGGGTCAGATCAGCCCCAGCATTTT
TRBJ1-4 | - | - | TRBV27 | CASSRTQGFYNEKLFF | TGTGCCAGCAGTAGAACACAGGGATTTTATAATGAAAAACTGTTTTTT
TRBJ2-7 | - | - | TRBV5-1 | CASGDNPTYEQYF | TGCGCCAGTGGGGACAATCCGACCTACGAGCAGTACTTC
TRBJ1-3 | - | TRBD1 | TRBV7-2 | CASSGRTGEAGNTIYF | TGTGCCAGCAGCGGACGGACAGGGGAGGCTGGAAACACCATATATTTT
TRBJ1-2 | once | - | TRBV15 | CATSRGGRTREGYTF | TGTGCCACCAGCAGGGGTGGAAGGACCAGGGAAGGCTACACCTTC
TRBJ1-1 | - | - | TRBV30 | CAWSPPGWNTEAFF | TGTGCCTGGAGCCCCCCGGGGTGGAACACTGAAGCTTTCTTT
TRBJ1-5 | once | - | TRBV5-5 | CASSLRVSNQPQHF | TGTGCCAGCAGCTTGAGAGTTAGCAATCAGCCCCAGCATTTT
TRBJ1-5 | - | - | TRBV9 | CASSVAGGNQPQHF | TGTGCCAGCAGCGTAGCTGGAGGGAATCAGCCCCAGCATTTT
TRBJ2-7 | few | - | TRBV11-2 | CASSLGELARYEQYF | TGTGCCAGCAGCTTAGGGGAGCTAGCCCGCTACGAGCAGTACTTC
TRBJ2-3 | - | - | TRBV27 | CASSLSGGVARDTQYF | TGTGCCAGCAGTTTATCGGGCGGGGTGGCTCGAGATACGCAGTATTTT
TRBJ2-2 | - | TRBD1 | TRBV7-9 | CASNRGQGLIGELFF | TGTGCCAGCAACAGGGGCCAGGGGTTGATCGGGGAGCTGTTTTTT
TRBJ2-1 | - | - | TRBV5-4 | CASSLGLRDNEQFF | TGTGCCAGCAGCCTGGGACTCAGAGACAATGAGCAGTTCTTC